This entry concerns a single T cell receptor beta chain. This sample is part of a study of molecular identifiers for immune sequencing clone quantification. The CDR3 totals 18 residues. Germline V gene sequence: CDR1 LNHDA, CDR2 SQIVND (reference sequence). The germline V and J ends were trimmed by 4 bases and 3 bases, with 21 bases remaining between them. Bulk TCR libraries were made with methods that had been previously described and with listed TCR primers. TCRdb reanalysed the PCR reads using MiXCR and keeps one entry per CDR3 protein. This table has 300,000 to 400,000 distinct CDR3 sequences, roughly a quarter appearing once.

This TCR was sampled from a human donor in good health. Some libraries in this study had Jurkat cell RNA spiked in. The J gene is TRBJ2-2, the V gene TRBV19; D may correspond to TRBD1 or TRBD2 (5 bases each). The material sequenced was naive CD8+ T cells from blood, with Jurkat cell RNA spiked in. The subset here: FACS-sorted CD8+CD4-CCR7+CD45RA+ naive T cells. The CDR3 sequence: CASSTLTHGAGYTGELFF. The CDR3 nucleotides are TGTGCCAGTAGTACCCTAACACACGGGGCCGGATACACCGGGGAGCTGTTTTTT. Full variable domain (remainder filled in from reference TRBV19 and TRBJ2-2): DGGITQSPKYLFRKEGQNVTLSCEQNLNHDAMYWYRQDPGQGLRLIYYSQIVNDFQKGDIAEGYSVSREKKESFPLTVTSAQKNPTAFYLCASSTLTHGAGYTGELFFGEGSRLTVL.